This TCR beta chain was obtained from a study of identical twins. In this sample, this clonotype turned up a few times. TCRdb analysed the 5' RACE reads with MiXCR anew, one entry per CDR3 protein. The sample carries about 790,000 distinct CDR3 sequences, 15% to 20% recorded once. Germline V gives CDR1 SGHAT, CDR2 FQNNGV. Trimming took 5 bases from V and 2 from J; bases not matched to a gene: 8. The CDR3 runs 17 residues. This sample also belongs to another study, concerning T cells expressing NK-cell markers.

The sequence derives from a woman younger than 30 in good health. Sequenced material: PBMCs. The V and J genes are TRBV11-2 and TRBJ2-6; TRBD1 agrees at 8 bases. For the CDR3, the DNA is TGTGCCAGCAGCCGACAGGGGAGCTTCACTGGGGCCAACGTCCTGACTTTC. As protein: CASSRQGSFTGANVLTF. The variable domain in full, completed from reference TRBV11-2 and TRBJ2-6, reads EAGVAQSPRYKIIEKRQSVAFWCNPISGHATLYWYQQILGQGPKLLIQFQNNGVVDDSQLPKDRFSAERLKGVDSTLKIQPAKLEDSAVYLCASSRQGSFTGANVLTFGAGSRLTVL.